This TCR beta chain was obtained from a study of identical twins. The authors used template switching to add a universal primer site and gave cDNA unique molecular identifiers. TCRdb re-derived calls from the 5' RACE reads in MiXCR, one entry per CDR3 protein. The sample consists of approximately 240,000 distinct CDR3 sequences, over 12% of them appearing once. From germline, CDR1 is SGHTA and CDR2 FQGNSA. With V trimmed by 0 bases and J by 4 bases, 9 bases remained unmatched. This CDR3 contains 17 residues. The chain carries TRBV7-2 and TRBJ2-3; 8 positions agree with TRBD2. Sequenced material: memory (CD45RO+) T cells sorted from blood. This sequence was found in a woman in her late teens or twenties in good health. The CDR3 DNA sequence: TGTGCCAGCAGCTTAGCCCCCGGGACTAGAGGGGCAGATACGCAGTATTTT. Protein sequence: CASSLAPGTRGADTQYF.